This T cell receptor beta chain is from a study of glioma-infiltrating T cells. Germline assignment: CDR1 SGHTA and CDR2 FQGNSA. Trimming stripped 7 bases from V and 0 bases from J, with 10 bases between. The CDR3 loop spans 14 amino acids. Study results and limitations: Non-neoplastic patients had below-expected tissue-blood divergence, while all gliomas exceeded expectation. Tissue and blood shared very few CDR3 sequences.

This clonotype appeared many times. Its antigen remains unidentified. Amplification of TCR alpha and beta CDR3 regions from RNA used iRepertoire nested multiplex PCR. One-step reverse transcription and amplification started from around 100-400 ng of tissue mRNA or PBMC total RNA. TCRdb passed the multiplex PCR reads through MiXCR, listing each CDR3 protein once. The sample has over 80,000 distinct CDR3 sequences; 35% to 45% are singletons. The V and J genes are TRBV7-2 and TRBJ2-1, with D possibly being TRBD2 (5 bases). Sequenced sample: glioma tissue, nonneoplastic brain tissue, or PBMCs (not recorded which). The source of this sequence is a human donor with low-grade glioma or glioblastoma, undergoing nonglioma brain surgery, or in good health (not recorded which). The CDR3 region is CASTLRGSYNEQFF. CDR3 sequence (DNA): TGTGCCAGCACCCTACGGGGCTCCTACAATGAGCAGTTCTTC.